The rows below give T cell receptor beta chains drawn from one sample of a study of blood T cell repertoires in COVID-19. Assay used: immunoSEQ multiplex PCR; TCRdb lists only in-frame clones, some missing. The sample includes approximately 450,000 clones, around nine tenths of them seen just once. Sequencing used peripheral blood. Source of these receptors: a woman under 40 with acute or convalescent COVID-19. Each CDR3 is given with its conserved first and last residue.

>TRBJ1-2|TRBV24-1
CATSEPEVGGYTF
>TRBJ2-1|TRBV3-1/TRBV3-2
CASSQDQGQRGGEQFF
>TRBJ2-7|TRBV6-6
CASSFAGTAEQYF
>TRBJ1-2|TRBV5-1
CASSLGQGAKSGYTF
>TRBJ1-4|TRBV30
CAWSVAGNEKLFF
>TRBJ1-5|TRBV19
CASSIVWDFNQPQHF
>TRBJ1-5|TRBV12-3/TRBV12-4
CASSWEGNQPQHF
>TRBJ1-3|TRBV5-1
CASSTGQGGLSGNTIYF
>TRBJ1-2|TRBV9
CASSHDEVDGYTF
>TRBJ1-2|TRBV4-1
CASSQVRGGGDGYTF
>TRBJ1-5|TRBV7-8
CASSLWDSPNQSNQPQHF
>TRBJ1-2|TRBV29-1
CSVENYGYTF
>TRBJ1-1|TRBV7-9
CASSLNPAAQWTEAFF
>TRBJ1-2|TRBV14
CASSPRTGGIYGYTF
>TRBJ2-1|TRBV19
CASSIGSGYNEQFF
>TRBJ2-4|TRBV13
CASSLGGVGNIQYF
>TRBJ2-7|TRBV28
CASTDRGRVGEQYF
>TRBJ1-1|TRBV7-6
CASSLEFRVGTEAFF
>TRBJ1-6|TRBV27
CASSWSGFNSPLHF
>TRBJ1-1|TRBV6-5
CASSWDRYWFEAFF
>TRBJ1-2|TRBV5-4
CASSARTGPYGYTF
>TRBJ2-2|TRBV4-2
CASSQEVRGAGGLNTGELFF
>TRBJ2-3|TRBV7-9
CASQSLSRRGFTDTQYF
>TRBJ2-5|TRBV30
CAWTRTFQETQYF
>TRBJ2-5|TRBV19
CASNSGGQETQYF
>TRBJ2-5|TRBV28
CASSLVGVETQYF
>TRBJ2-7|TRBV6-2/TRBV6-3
CASSYQRGTYEQYF
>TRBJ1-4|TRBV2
CASYGMAGNSETNEKLFF
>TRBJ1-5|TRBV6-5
CASSYSRGHQPQHF
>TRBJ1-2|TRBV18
CASSYGHSYGYTF
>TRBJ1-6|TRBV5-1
CASSRTANSPLHF
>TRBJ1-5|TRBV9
CASSAPRTGVSQPQHF
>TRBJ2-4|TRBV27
CASSPTGTRKNIQYF
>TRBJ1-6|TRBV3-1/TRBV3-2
CASSQVHFLRQDNSPLHF
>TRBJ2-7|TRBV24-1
CATSDLRGDEQYF
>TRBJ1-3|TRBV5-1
CASSPGESGNTIYF
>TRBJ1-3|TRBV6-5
CASAFQGEAGNTIYF
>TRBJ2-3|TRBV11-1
CASSLRTSTDTQYF
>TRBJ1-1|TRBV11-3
CASSLDGNTEAFF
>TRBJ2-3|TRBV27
CASSYIAGSTDTQYF
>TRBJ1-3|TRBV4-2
CASSPDRGGNTIYF
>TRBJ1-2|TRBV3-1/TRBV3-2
CASSLYRDIGSGYTF
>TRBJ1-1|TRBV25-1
CASSEGGAVAFF
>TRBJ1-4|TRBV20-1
CSAILQEKLFF
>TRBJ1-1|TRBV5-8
CASRRRRGWTEAFF
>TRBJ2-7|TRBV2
CASSEGPPRGDSYEQYF
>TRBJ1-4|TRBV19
CASSRTGYREKLFF
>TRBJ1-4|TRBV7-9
CASSLTGGAEKLFF
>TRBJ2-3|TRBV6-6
CASRDGVTDTQYF
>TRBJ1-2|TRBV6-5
CASTITDRDYGYTF